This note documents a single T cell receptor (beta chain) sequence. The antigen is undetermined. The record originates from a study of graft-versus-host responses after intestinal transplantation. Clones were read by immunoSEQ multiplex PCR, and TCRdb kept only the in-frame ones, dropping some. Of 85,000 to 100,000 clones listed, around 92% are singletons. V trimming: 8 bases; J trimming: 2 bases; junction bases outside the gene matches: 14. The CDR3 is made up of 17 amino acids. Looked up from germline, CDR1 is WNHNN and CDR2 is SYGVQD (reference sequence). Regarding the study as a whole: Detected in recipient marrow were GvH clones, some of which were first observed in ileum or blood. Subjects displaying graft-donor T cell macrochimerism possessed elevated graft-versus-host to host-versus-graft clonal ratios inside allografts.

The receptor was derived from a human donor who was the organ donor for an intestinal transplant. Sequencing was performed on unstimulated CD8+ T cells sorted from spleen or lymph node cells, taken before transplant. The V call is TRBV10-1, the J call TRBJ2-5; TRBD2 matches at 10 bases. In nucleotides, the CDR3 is TGCGCCAGCCTAGATATTAGCGGGGGGCCCCTTCAAGAGACCCAGTACTTC. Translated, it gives CASLDISGGPLQETQYF.